The 17 T cell receptor beta chains below all came from one sample that was sequenced in a study of cytomegalovirus exposure and HLA in healthy donors (dated 2017 in TCRdb). The method was the immunoSEQ multiplex PCR assay. A mixture of 60 forward primers for TCR Vbeta segments and 13 reverse primers for TCR Jbeta segments was used in the multiplex PCR. Held by TCRdb, this immuneACCESS table contains in-frame sequences only and omits some clones. Under half of the omission traces to an unresolved V gene where checked; the cause of the rest is unknown. Present in this sample are about 120,000 clones, 60% to 85% of which were seen just once. Together, the top ten hold around 1.5% of the sample. Material: PBMCs. All receptors come from a woman younger than 30 in good health and CMV-seronegative.

The chain joins TRBV19 to TRBJ1-4; tentative D call: TRBD1 (6 bases). The germline V gene encodes CDR1 LNHDA and CDR2 SQIVND (reference sequence). Trimming shortened V by 7 bases and J by 6 bases, and 15 bases separated the two germline ends. The CDR3 consists of 14 residues. CDR3 region: CASMRGTGYEKLFF. In DNA form, the CDR3 reads TGTGCCAGTATGAGGGGAACAGGGTATGAAAAACTGTTTTTT.

This clone was seen once. The rearrangement links TRBV6-5 to TRBJ2-3, with D maybe TRBD2 (6 bases). This CDR3 comprises 15 residues. The V gene lost 7 bases and the J gene lost 3 bases, with 17 bases spanning the gap. The germline gives CDR1 MNHEY, CDR2 SVGAGI. The CDR3 sequence is CASKGHLGGTDTQYF. CDR3 in DNA: TGTGCCAGCAAGGGCCACCTGGGGGGAACAGATACGCAGTATTTT.

The rearrangement uses TRBV11-1 and TRBJ2-7, with TRBD1 matching over 7 bases. The V segment lost 5 bases and the J segment 5 bases; nucleotides outside the gene matches: 9. Germline CDR1 and CDR2: SGHAT and FQDESV (reference sequence). The CDR3 is made up of 14 amino acids. CDR3 residues: CASSETGIQDEQYF. CDR3 sequence (DNA): TGTGCCAGCAGCGAGACAGGGATCCAGGACGAGCAGTACTTC.

The J gene is TRBJ2-2, the V gene TRBV29-1; the match to TRBD2 covers 8 bases. Trimming took 6 bases from V and 2 from J; bases not matched to a gene: 5. Germline CDR1 SQVTM, CDR2 ANQGSEA. CDR3 length equals 14 residues. The CDR3, as DNA: TGCAGCGTACCGGGGGGGGCAAACACCGGGGAGCTGTTTTTT. Translating it yields CSVPGGANTGELFF.

V gene TRBV2 combines with J gene TRBJ2-7; TRBD1 matches 10 bases. The J segment lost 5 bases and the V segment lost 6 bases, leaving 4 bases of the junction unmatched. This CDR3 is built from 13 residues. CDR1 and CDR2 (germline): SNHLY, FYNNEI. CDR3 DNA sequence: TGTGCCAGCAGGACCGGGACAGGGGACGAGCAGTACTTC. This sequence encodes CASRTGTGDEQYF.

The J gene is TRBJ2-5, the V gene TRBV5-1, with D perhaps TRBD2 (6 bases). The CDR3 is 14 residues long. V dropped 0 bases and J dropped 5 bases, with 11 bases sitting between them. CDR1 SGHRS and CDR2 YFSETQ come from the germline V gene. The CDR3 nucleotides read TGCGCCAGCAGCTTGGGTACGGGGGTTGAGACCCAGTACTTC. It encodes CASSLGTGVETQYF.

In its sample, this clone was seen a few times. The genes are TRBV29-1 and TRBJ1-2; 8 bases line up with TRBD1. The CDR3 extends over 14 amino acids. J was trimmed by 8 bases and V by 0 bases; bases with no gene match: 8. Germline V gives CDR1 SQVTM, CDR2 ANQGSEA. The CDR3 here is CSVEDPSGGYGYTF. The CDR3 DNA reads as TGCAGCGTTGAAGATCCGTCAGGGGGCTACGGCTACACCTTC.

The chain is built from TRBV4-1 and TRBJ1-1; D is ambiguous. CDR3 length: 12 residues. CDR1 and CDR2 from the germline V gene are MGHRA and YSYEKL. V was cut by 1 base and J by 9 bases, with 9 bases left in between. CDR3 sequence (DNA): TGCGCCAGCAGCCAAGGTTCTGGCAAAGCTTTCTTT. Translating it yields CASSQGSGKAFF.

V gene TRBV25-1 combines with J gene TRBJ1-6; TRBD1 agrees at 10 bases. The ends lost 5 bases at V and 10 bases at J; junction bases unmatched: 5. The CDR3 totals 14 residues. Germline V gives CDR1 MGHDK, CDR2 SYGVNS. The CDR3 loop is CASSPGQGISPLHF. CDR3 bases: TGTGCCAGCAGTCCGGGACAGGGGATCTCACCCCTCCACTTT.

This clone was counted between two and nine times. The V gene is TRBV2, the J gene TRBJ2-7; D gene uncertain. Per germline, CDR1 SNHLY and CDR2 FYNNEI. Trimming shortened V by 4 bases and J by 7 bases, and 11 bases separated the two germline ends. The CDR3 length is 12 residues. DNA of the CDR3: TGTGCCAGCAGTGGCTCGAACTCTGAGCAGTACTTC. It yields the protein CASSGSNSEQYF.

The chain employs TRBV6-5 and TRBJ2-1; 10 bases map to TRBD2. This CDR3 comprises 16 residues. The germline V gene has CDR1 MNHEY and CDR2 SVGAGI. V was clipped by 4 bases and J by 0 bases; unmatched bases: 3. CDR3 in amino acids: CASSSSGGSSYNEQFF. CDR3 sequence (DNA): TGTGCCAGCAGTTCTAGCGGGGGTAGCTCCTACAATGAGCAGTTCTTC.

The chain uses TRBV28 and TRBJ2-1; 11 nucleotides line up with TRBD2. The CDR3 loop spans 16 amino acids. Germline trimming cut 5 bases from V and 4 bases from J; bases unmatched to any gene: 7. Germline loops: CDR1 MDHEN, CDR2 SYDVKM. CDR3: CASSKTSGGLYNEQFF. The CDR3 DNA reads as TGTGCCAGCAGTAAAACTAGCGGGGGACTTTACAATGAGCAGTTCTTC.

The V gene is TRBV30, the J gene TRBJ1-2; D possibly corresponds to TRBD1 (5 bases). Per the germline V gene, CDR1 is GTSNPN and CDR2 is SVGIG (reference sequence). The V and J ends lost 2 bases and 5 bases respectively, with 12 bases between them. This CDR3 is built from 13 residues. CDR3 region: CAWSPRQGYGYTF. In nucleotides, the CDR3 is TGTGCCTGGAGTCCCCGGCAGGGTTATGGCTACACCTTC. Supplemented by reference TRBV30 and TRBJ1-2, the full variable domain reads SQTIHQWPATLVQPVGSPLSLECTVEGTSNPNLYWYRQAAGRGLQLLFYSVGIGQISSEVPQNLSASRPQDRQFILSSKKLLLSDSGFYLCAWSPRQGYGYTFGSGTRLTVV.

In its sample, this clone was seen a few times. The chain has TRBV7-9 and TRBJ2-3; 8 bases line up with TRBD1. In germline, CDR1 is SEHNR, CDR2 FQNEAQ (reference sequence). V shed 4 bases and J 3 bases; nucleotides not matched to a gene: 3. The CDR3 has 14 residues. CDR3 in amino acids: CASSSQGATDTQYF. CDR3 coding DNA: TGTGCCAGCAGCTCTCAGGGGGCTACAGATACGCAGTATTTT.

The rearrangement links TRBV19 to TRBJ1-6, with D unresolved. CDR1 LNHDA and CDR2 SQIVND come from the germline V gene (reference sequence). Trimming removed 3 bases at V and 7 bases at J, with 19 bases between. The CDR3 spans 17 residues. CDR3 DNA sequence: TGTGCCAGTAGTATTCAGCCCCTAGGAGGTGGCAATTCACCCCTCCACTTT. The encoded protein is CASSIQPLGGGNSPLHF.

This clone was detected only once. The chain employs TRBV27 and TRBJ1-1; 7 nucleotides match TRBD1. The CDR3 length is 15 residues. In germline, CDR1 is MNHEY, CDR2 SMNVEV (reference sequence). Losses at the gene ends were 6 bases for V and 0 bases for J; bases not matched to a gene: 7. CDR3 sequence: CASSPRGTVNTEAFF. CDR3 DNA: TGTGCCAGCAGCCCCCGAGGGACAGTGAACACTGAAGCTTTCTTT.

The CDR3: CASSEAGLYTGELFF. The CDR3 DNA reads TGTGCCAGCAGTGAAGCTGGCTTATACACCGGGGAGCTGTTTTTT. The chain carries TRBV2 and TRBJ2-2; D is unresolved. V was clipped by 0 bases and J by 3 bases, with 8 bases between them. Germline CDR1 SNHLY, CDR2 FYNNEI. The CDR3 contains 15 residues.